This TCR beta chain appears in the sequencing data of a study of T cells in tuberculosis. About the study: A South African cohort included IGRA-negative adolescents, latently infected IGRA-positive adolescents and adults with active tuberculosis.

Broader study findings: Using the GMM-specific repertoire gave 87% accuracy versus approximately 66% with motifs.

For this clone: Antigen specificity is unknown.

Germline CDR1 SGDLS, CDR2 YYNGEE. The length of the CDR3 is 17 residues. J was trimmed by 2 bases and V by 4 bases; bases with no gene match: 10. Each clinical donor contributed on average around 100,000 T cells from unsorted cryopreserved PBMC. Sequencing used immunoSEQ multiplex PCR; TCRdb keeps in-frame clones, though not all of them. This repertoire shows 30,000 to 45,000 clones, about 94% found once; its top ten account for about 12%. Sequencing used PBMCs. The sequence was obtained from a donor aged 10 to 29 with latent tuberculosis or without tuberculosis infection. Some clones in this sample may be carry-over from other donors' samples. V gene TRBV9 combines with J gene TRBJ2-3; 10 bases map to TRBD2. The chain's CDR3 is CASSSSIAGGNTDTQYF. DNA for the CDR3: TGTGCCAGCAGCTCCTCAATAGCGGGGGGAAACACAGATACGCAGTATTTT.